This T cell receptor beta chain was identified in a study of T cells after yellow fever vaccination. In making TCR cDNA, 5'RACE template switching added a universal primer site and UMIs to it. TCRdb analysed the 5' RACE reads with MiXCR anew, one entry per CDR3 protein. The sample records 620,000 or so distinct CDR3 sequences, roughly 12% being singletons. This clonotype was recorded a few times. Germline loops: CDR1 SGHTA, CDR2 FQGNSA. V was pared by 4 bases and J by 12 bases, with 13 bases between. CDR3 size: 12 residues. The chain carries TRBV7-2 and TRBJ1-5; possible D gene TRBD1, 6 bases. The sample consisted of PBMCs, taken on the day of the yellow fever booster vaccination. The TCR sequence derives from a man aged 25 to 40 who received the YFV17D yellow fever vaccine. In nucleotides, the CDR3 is TGTGCCAGCAGCTCCCGTGGGGGGCGCCAGCATTTT. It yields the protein CASSSRGGRQHF. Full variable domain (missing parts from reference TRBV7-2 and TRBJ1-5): GAGVSQSPSNKVTEKGKDVELRCDPISGHTALYWYRQSLGQGLEFLIYFQGNSAPDKSGLPSDRFSAERTGGSVSTLTIQRTQQEDSAVYLCASSSRGGRQHFGDGTRLSIL.